The 30 T cell receptor beta chains in this list originate from one sample, sequenced in a study of cytotoxic CD8 clonotypes in ibrutinib-treated CLL. Some clones are missing from TCRdb's copy, which holds only in-frame ones; the method was immunoSEQ multiplex PCR. The data contain 130,000 to 150,000 clones, around three quarters of them seen just once; the ten biggest clones take up about 13%. Sequencing used PBMCs, obtained after 12 months of ibrutinib treatment. These receptors all stem from a human donor with chronic lymphocytic leukemia.

This clone was picked up a small number of times. The V and J genes are TRBV7-9 and TRBJ1-2; D ambiguous. Germline V CDR1 and CDR2: SEHNR, FQNEAQ (reference sequence). The germline V and J ends were trimmed by 7 bases and 0 bases, with 6 bases remaining between them. This CDR3 region has 12 residues. The CDR3 loop reads CASTLANYGYTF. DNA of the CDR3: TGTGCCAGCACCTTGGCTAACTATGGCTACACCTTC. Filled out from reference TRBV7-9 and TRBJ1-2, the complete variable domain reads DTGVSQNPRHKITKRGQNVTFRCDPISEHNRLYWYRQTLGQGPEFLTYFQNEAQLEKSRLLSDRFSAERPKGSFSTLEIQRTEQGDSAMYLCASTLANYGYTFGSGTRLTVV.

The chain carries TRBV7-3 and TRBJ1-1; D might be TRBD1 (5 bases). The CDR3 is 13 amino acids. Germline V gene sequence: CDR1 SGHTA, CDR2 FQGTGA. Trimming pared 10 bases from V and 1 base from J, leaving 13 bases between. In nucleotides, the CDR3 is TGTGCCACCCGGGACGGTGCGAACACTGAAGCTTTCTTT. Translation: CATRDGANTEAFF.

The chain employs TRBV19 and TRBJ1-2; D remains ambiguous. CDR1 and CDR2 (germline): LNHDA, SQIVND (reference sequence). Trimming took 3 bases from V and 0 from J, leaving 14 bases between them. The CDR3 sequence is 16 residues long. Written as DNA, the CDR3 is TGTGCCAGTAGTATGGGCCGGGATGGAGCTAACTATGGCTACACCTTC. It is translated as CASSMGRDGANYGYTF. Filled out from reference TRBV19 and TRBJ1-2, the complete variable domain reads DGGITQSPKYLFRKEGQNVTLSCEQNLNHDAMYWYRQDPGQGLRLIYYSQIVNDFQKGDIAEGYSVSREKKESFPLTVTSAQKNPTAFYLCASSMGRDGANYGYTFGSGTRLTVV.

V usage is TRBV27 and J usage is TRBJ2-2; perhaps TRBD2 as D (7 bases). CDR3 length: 13 amino acids. The ends were cut back, 3 bases at V and 6 bases at J, with 8 bases in the middle. Germline CDR1 is MNHEY and CDR2 is SMNVEV (reference sequence). CDR3 in amino acids: CASSLGGPGELFF. The CDR3 DNA reads TGTGCCAGCAGTTTGGGGGGGCCCGGGGAGCTGTTTTTT.

This sequence joins TRBV11-2 and TRBJ2-3, with TRBD1 matching 8 bases. The CDR3 consists of 16 residues. Per the germline V gene, CDR1 is SGHAT and CDR2 is FQNNGV. The V and J ends lost 5 bases and 2 bases, in that order; junction bases with no gene match: 9. The chain's CDR3 is CASSLKDREVTDTQYF. In nucleotides, the CDR3 is TGTGCCAGCAGCCTTAAGGACAGGGAAGTCACAGATACGCAGTATTTT.

This clone occurred a few times. The chain carries TRBV19 and TRBJ2-7; a possible D gene is TRBD1 (5 bases). The V end was cut by 5 bases, the J end by 3 bases, with 11 bases between. The CDR3 contains 13 residues. Germline V gene lookup returns CDR1 LNHDA and CDR2 SQIVND (reference sequence). CDR3: CASSHGQHYEQYF. In DNA, the CDR3 is TGTGCCAGTAGTCACGGACAACACTACGAGCAGTACTTC.

This chain joins TRBV4-3 and TRBJ2-5, with D unclear. The CDR3 consists of 14 residues. The V gene's germline CDR1 is LGHNA and CDR2 YSLEER. V shed 0 bases and J shed 4 bases, with 9 bases lying between them. The CDR3, as DNA: TGCGCCAGCAGCCAAGAAGCCTACGGAGAGACCCAGTACTTC. Its translation is CASSQEAYGETQYF.

The rearrangement uses TRBV28 and TRBJ2-7; weak D call: TRBD1 (6 bases). The ends were cut back, 5 bases at V and 5 bases at J, with 16 bases in the middle. Germline CDR1 reads MDHEN; CDR2 reads SYDVKM. The CDR3 extends over 14 amino acids. Here the CDR3 reads CASSLTGFIDEQYF. CDR3 in DNA: TGTGCCAGCAGTCTCACAGGGTTCATCGACGAGCAGTACTTC.

The J gene is TRBJ2-1, the V gene TRBV5-1, with 9 positions matching TRBD2. The V segment lost 2 bases and the J segment 5 bases; nucleotides outside the gene matches: 14. The CDR3 contains 18 residues. Germline values: CDR1 SGHRS, CDR2 YFSETQ. CDR3 protein: CASSFKDLIAGVDNEQFF. The CDR3 DNA is TGCGCCAGCAGCTTCAAAGATCTGATAGCGGGAGTGGACAATGAGCAGTTCTTC.

To note about this clone: The junction shows a germline mismatch at one end, possibly a read error. The chain uses TRBV7-2 and TRBJ2-7; 9 bases are shared with TRBD1. Germline V lookup: CDR1 SGHTA, CDR2 FQGNSA. The CDR3 sequence is 12 residues long. Here the CDR3 reads CASSTRGRDREF. In DNA, the CDR3 is TGTGCCAGCAGCACTAGGGGCCGGGACAGGGAGTTC.

The chain carries TRBV25-1 and TRBJ2-1, with a possible D match to TRBD2 (6 bases). The CDR3 loop spans 12 amino acids. Germline V gene lookup returns CDR1 MGHDK and CDR2 SYGVNS. Trimming stripped 8 bases from V and 7 bases from J, with 12 bases between. CDR3 coding DNA: TGTGCCAGCGGGCCGGGGGATAATGAGCAGTTCTTC. This translates into CASGPGDNEQFF.

The chain couples TRBV27 to TRBJ2-1; 10 bases match TRBD1. Germline values: CDR1 MNHEY, CDR2 SMNVEV (reference sequence). The CDR3 contains 15 residues. The junction had 8 bases not matched to a gene; V was cut back by 5 bases and J by 7 bases. CDR3 in DNA: TGTGCCAGCAGTCCCCGGGCGGGACAGGGGAATGAGCAGTTCTTC. This sequence encodes CASSPRAGQGNEQFF.

V gene TRBV5-4 combines with J gene TRBJ2-2, with 7 bases fitting TRBD1. This CDR3 has 15 residues. J was trimmed by 1 base and V by 0 bases; bases with no gene match: 0. Germline CDR1 is SGHNT and CDR2 is YYREEE (reference sequence). CDR3 DNA sequence: TGTGCCAGCAGCTTGGACAGGGGGAACACCGGGGAGCTGTTTTTT. It encodes CASSLDRGNTGELFF.

The rearrangement uses TRBV7-9 and TRBJ2-1; 10 bases are shared with TRBD1. Germline CDR1 SEHNR, CDR2 FQNEAQ (reference sequence). After removal of 4 bases from V and 4 bases from J, the junction contained 7 bases not matched to a gene. CDR3 length: 16 residues. The CDR3 loop is CASSSRDRGSYNEQFF. In nucleotides, the CDR3 is TGTGCCAGCAGCTCCCGGGACAGGGGCTCATACAATGAGCAGTTCTTC.

J is TRBJ1-4 and V is TRBV4-3; D is possibly TRBD1 (5 bases). The germline V and J ends were trimmed by 2 bases and 6 bases, with 10 bases remaining between them. The CDR3 runs 14 residues. Looked up from germline, CDR1 is LGHNA and CDR2 is YSLEER. The CDR3 loop reads CASSQQGLYEKLFF. CDR3 sequence (DNA): TGCGCCAGCAGCCAACAGGGCCTTTATGAAAAACTGTTTTTT.

The chain combines TRBV7-9 with TRBJ1-4, with D tentatively TRBD1 (6 bases). This CDR3 spans 12 amino acids. The V gene lost 4 bases and the J gene lost 8 bases, with 8 bases spanning the gap. Germline V gives CDR1 SEHNR, CDR2 FQNEAQ (reference sequence). DNA of the CDR3: TGTGCCAGCAGCTCCGGGGGCGAAAAACTGTTTTTT. It encodes CASSSGGEKLFF.

This clone occurred a few times. The rearrangement joins TRBV19 to TRBJ2-1; 12 nucleotides align to TRBD1. V dropped 10 bases and J dropped 9; count of bases not matched to a gene: 10. Germline CDR1 reads LNHDA; CDR2 reads SQIVND (reference sequence). This CDR3 region has 14 residues. Here the CDR3 DNA reads TGTGCCACCCGGGACAGGGGGCGCCTGGGTGAGCAGTTCTTC. Translation: CATRDRGRLGEQFF.

This clone showed up just a few times. This sample also contains other DNA sequences that code for the same CDR3. The J gene is TRBJ2-2, the V gene TRBV7-2; 10 bases line up with TRBD1. Germline V CDR1 and CDR2: SGHTA, FQGNSA. CDR3 length equals 14 residues. The junction had 2 bases not matched to a gene; V was cut back by 5 bases and J by 5 bases. The CDR3, as DNA: TGTGCCAGCAGCCGGGACAGGGGAACCGGGGAGCTGTTTTTT. This encodes CASSRDRGTGELFF.

The chain couples TRBV18 to TRBJ1-4; a weak D match, TRBD1 (5 bases). The germline V and J ends were trimmed by 3 bases and 4 bases, with 18 bases remaining between them. The CDR3 extends over 17 amino acids. Germline V gene lookup returns CDR1 KGHSH and CDR2 LQKENI. CDR3 amino acids: CASSPTGEGRSNEKLFF. The DNA of the CDR3 is TGTGCCAGCTCACCTACCGGGGAGGGACGGAGTAATGAAAAACTGTTTTTT.

This chain uses TRBV21-1 with TRBJ2-1. TRBV21-1 is shown as a pseudogene. The CDR3 has 16 residues. CDR3 bases: TGTGCCAGCAGCAAAGTGTGGTACTGGGACTACAATGAGCAGTTCTTC. This gives the protein CASSKVWYWDYNEQFF.

V is TRBV5-4 and J is TRBJ1-2; D might be TRBD1 (5 bases). Germline V gene data show CDR1 as SGHNT and CDR2 as YYREEE (reference sequence). V shed 4 bases and J shed 8 bases, with 21 bases lying between them. The CDR3 is 15 residues long. CDR3 nucleotides: TGTGCCAGCAGCCCTGATGGGACCTCCGGATCCGGCTACACCTTC. It is translated as CASSPDGTSGSGYTF.

V and J are TRBV7-2 and TRBJ2-3, with unresolved D. Trimming took off 1 base at V and 6 bases at J, with 2 bases between the two ends. CDR1 is SGHTA, CDR2 FQGNSA, per germline. This CDR3 region has 11 residues. CDR3 protein: CASSLVDTQYF. The CDR3 DNA reads TGTGCCAGCAGCTTAGTTGATACGCAGTATTTT.

The chain is built from TRBV28 and TRBJ2-1; 8 bases are a match to TRBD2. The CDR3 totals 17 residues. The V gene end was trimmed by 2 bases and the J gene end by 3 bases; junction bases not matched to a gene: 9. Germline V gene lookup returns CDR1 MDHEN and CDR2 SYDVKM. The CDR3 DNA follows: TGTGCCAGCAGTTTACGGGTACGCGGGAGGTTCTACAATGAGCAGTTCTTC. Its protein is CASSLRVRGRFYNEQFF.

The chain uses TRBV27 and TRBJ2-7, with D possibly being TRBD1 (5 bases). The CDR3 sequence is 12 residues long. The V gene lost 6 bases and the J gene lost 4 bases, with 10 bases spanning the gap. The germline CDR1 and CDR2 sequences are MNHEY and SMNVEV (reference sequence). The CDR3 region is CASRQGEYEQYF. The CDR3 coding sequence is TGTGCCAGCAGGCAAGGGGAATACGAGCAGTACTTC.

The chain employs TRBV5-4 and TRBJ2-3; D possibly corresponds to TRBD2 (5 bases). Trimming shortened V by 4 bases and J by 0 bases, and 15 bases separated the two germline ends. CDR1 and CDR2 (germline): SGHNT, YYREEE (reference sequence). CDR3 size: 16 residues. CDR3 protein: CASSPAERRSTDTQYF. In DNA form, the CDR3 reads TGTGCCAGCAGCCCGGCGGAGCGGAGAAGCACAGATACGCAGTATTTT.

The rearrangement links TRBV6-6 to TRBJ1-1; no firm D call. Germline CDR1 reads MNHNY; CDR2 reads SVGAGI (reference sequence). CDR3 size: 12 residues. Trimming shortened V by 2 bases and J by 6 bases, and 7 bases separated the two germline ends. The CDR3 DNA follows: TGTGCCAGCAGTTACGGTCGCCCTGAAGCTTTCTTT. Translating it yields CASSYGRPEAFF.

The chain carries TRBV28 and TRBJ1-5; D gene uncertain. Trimming stripped 3 bases from V and 1 base from J, with 13 bases between. The CDR3 has 16 amino acids. Germline loops: CDR1 MDHEN, CDR2 SYDVKM. The CDR3 here is CASSLVGSNSNQPQHF. The CDR3 bases are TGTGCCAGCAGTTTGGTGGGGTCAAACAGCAATCAGCCCCAGCATTTT.

This clone has just one count. The V gene is TRBV28, the J gene TRBJ2-2; D is undetermined. This CDR3 contains 15 residues. The V and J ends lost 2 bases and 1 base respectively, with 8 bases between them. Germline V gene data show CDR1 as MDHEN and CDR2 as SYDVKM. CDR3 DNA sequence: TGTGCCAGCAGTTTAGTCCAGGTGAACACCGGGGAGCTGTTTTTT. Amino acid sequence: CASSLVQVNTGELFF.

This clone was seen more than once but under ten times. The genes are TRBV10-3 and TRBJ2-2, with D perhaps matching TRBD2 (5 bases). Germline CDR1 reads ENHRY; CDR2 reads SYGVKD. The CDR3 sequence is 15 residues long. Trimming removed 0 bases at V and 5 bases at J, with 10 bases between. The CDR3 DNA sequence: TGTGCCATCAGTGAGTCGTGGGGAGAGACCGGGGAGCTGTTTTTT. The encoded protein is CAISESWGETGELFF.

The V call is TRBV7-2, the J call TRBJ2-7; 11 positions match TRBD2. Germline lookup yields CDR1 SGHTA and CDR2 FQGNSA. The CDR3 extends over 15 amino acids. With 5 bases clipped from V and 4 bases from J, the junction kept 7 bases outside the gene matches. The CDR3 spells CASSKTSGIRYEQYF. The CDR3, as DNA: TGTGCCAGCAGCAAGACTAGCGGGATCCGTTACGAGCAGTACTTC.